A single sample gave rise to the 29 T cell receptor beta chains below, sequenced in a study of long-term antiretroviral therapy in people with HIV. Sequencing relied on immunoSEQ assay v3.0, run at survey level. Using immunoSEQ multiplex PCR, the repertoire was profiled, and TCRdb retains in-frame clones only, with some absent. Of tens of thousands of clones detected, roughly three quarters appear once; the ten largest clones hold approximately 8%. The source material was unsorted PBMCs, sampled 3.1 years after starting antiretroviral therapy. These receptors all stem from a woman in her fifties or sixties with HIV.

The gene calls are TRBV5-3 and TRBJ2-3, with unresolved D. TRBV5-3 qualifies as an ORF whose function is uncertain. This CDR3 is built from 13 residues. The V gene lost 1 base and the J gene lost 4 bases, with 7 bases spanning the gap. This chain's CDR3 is CARSLPAADTQYF. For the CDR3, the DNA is TGTGCCAGAAGCTTGCCGGCGGCAGATACGCAGTATTTT.

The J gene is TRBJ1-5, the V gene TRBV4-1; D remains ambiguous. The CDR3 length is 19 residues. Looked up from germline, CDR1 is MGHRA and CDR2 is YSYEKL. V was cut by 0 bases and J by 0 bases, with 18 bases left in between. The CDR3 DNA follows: TGCGCCAGCAGCCAAGATGAATTTATCGGCACCCATAGCAATCAGCCCCAGCATTTT. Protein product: CASSQDEFIGTHSNQPQHF.

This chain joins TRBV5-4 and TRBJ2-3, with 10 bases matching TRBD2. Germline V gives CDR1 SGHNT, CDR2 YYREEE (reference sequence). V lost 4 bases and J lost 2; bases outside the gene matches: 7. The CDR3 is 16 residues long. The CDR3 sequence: CASSRGSGGVTDTQYF. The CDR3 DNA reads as TGTGCCAGCAGCAGGGGGAGCGGGGGGGTCACAGATACGCAGTATTTT.

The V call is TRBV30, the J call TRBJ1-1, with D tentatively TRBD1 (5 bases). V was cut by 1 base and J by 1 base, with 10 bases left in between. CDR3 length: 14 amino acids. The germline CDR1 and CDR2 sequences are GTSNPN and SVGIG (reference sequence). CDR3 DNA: TGTGCCTGGAGTGCCGGGACCGGGAACACTGAAGCTTTCTTT. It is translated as CAWSAGTGNTEAFF.

The CDR3 DNA reads as TGTGCCAGCTCACCAGCGGGACAGGGGTACTATGGCTACACCTTC. Translated: CASSPAGQGYYGYTF. The chain employs TRBV18 and TRBJ1-2; TRBD1 matches 10 bases. Germline V gene lookup returns CDR1 KGHSH and CDR2 LQKENI. There are 15 residues in the CDR3. Trimming cost V 2 bases and J 3 bases; bases outside gene matches: 3.

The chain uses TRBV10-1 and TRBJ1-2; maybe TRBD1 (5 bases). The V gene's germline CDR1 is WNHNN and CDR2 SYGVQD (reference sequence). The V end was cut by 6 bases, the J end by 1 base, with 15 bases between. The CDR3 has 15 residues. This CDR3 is CASSPRGDLNYGYTF. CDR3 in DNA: TGCGCCAGCAGCCCCCGGGGGGACCTTAACTATGGCTACACCTTC.

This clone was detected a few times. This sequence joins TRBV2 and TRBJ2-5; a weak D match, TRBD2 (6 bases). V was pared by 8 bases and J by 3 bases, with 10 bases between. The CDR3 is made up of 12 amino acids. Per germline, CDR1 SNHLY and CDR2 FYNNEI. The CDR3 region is CASQWGEETQYF. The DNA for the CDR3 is TGTGCCAGCCAGTGGGGGGAAGAGACCCAGTACTTC. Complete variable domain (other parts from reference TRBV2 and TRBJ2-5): EPEVTQTPSHQVTQMGQEVILRCVPISNHLYFYWYRQILGQKVEFLVSFYNNEISEKSEIFDDQFSVERPDGSNFTLKIRSTKLEDSAMYFCASQWGEETQYFGPGTRLLVL.

The CDR3 sequence is CATQPGADRGLFF. The CDR3 coding sequence is TGTGCCACCCAACCGGGGGCCGACAGGGGTCTGTTCTTC. This rearrangement joins TRBV19 to TRBJ2-1; 8 bases are a match to TRBD1. The ends lost 10 bases at V and 15 bases at J; junction bases unmatched: 17. CDR1 and CDR2 (germline): LNHDA, SQIVND (reference sequence). The CDR3 length is 13 residues.

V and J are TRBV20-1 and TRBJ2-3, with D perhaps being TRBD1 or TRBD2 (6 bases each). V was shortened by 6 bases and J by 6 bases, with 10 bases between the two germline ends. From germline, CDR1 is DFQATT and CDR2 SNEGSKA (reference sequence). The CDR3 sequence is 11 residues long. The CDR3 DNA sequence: TGCAGTGCGGGGGGCCCGGATACGCAGTATTTT. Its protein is CSAGGPDTQYF.

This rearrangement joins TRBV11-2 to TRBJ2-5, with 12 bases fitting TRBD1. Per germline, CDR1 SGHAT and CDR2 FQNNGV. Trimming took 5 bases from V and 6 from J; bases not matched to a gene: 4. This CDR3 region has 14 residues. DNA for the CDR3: TGTGCCAGCAGCCCGGGACAGGGGGCGAAGACCCAGTACTTC. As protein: CASSPGQGAKTQYF.

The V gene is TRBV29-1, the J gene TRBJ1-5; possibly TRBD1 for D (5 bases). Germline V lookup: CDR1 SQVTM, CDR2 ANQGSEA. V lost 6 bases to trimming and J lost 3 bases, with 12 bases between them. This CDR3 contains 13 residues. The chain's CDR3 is CSVVRDFNQPQHF. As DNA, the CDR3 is TGCAGCGTCGTCAGGGATTTCAATCAGCCCCAGCATTTT.

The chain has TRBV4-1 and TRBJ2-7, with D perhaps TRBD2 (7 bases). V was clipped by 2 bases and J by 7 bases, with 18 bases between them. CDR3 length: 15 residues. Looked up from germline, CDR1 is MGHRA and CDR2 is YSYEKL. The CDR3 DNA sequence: TGCGCCAGCAGCCAACGCGTAGGGGGGGTTCGGGAGCAGTACGTC. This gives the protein CASSQRVGGVREQYV.

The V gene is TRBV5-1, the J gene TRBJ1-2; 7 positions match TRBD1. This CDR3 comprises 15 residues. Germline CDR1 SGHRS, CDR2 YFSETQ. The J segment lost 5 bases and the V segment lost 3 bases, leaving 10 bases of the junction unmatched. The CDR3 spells CASSSTGTVSYGYTF. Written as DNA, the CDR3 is TGCGCCAGCAGCTCCACGGGGACAGTTTCATATGGCTACACCTTC.

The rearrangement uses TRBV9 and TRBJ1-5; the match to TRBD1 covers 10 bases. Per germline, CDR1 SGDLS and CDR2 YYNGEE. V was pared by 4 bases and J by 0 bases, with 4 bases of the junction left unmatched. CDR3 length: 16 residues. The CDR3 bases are TGTGCCAGCAGCCTGGGACAGGGGAATAGCAATCAGCCCCAGCATTTT. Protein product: CASSLGQGNSNQPQHF.

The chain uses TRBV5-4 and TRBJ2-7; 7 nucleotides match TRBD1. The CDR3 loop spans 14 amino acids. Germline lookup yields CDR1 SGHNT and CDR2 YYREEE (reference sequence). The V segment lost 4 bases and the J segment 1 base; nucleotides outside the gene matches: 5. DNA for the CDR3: TGTGCCAGCAGCAAGGACAGGAGTTCCTACGAGCAGTACTTC. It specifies CASSKDRSSYEQYF.

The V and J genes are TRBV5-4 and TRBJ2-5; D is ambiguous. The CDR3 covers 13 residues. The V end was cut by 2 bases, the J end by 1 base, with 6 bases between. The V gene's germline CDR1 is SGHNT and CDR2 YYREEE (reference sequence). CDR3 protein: CASSLYGQETQYF. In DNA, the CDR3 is TGTGCCAGCAGCTTATACGGCCAAGAGACCCAGTACTTC.

The CDR3 loop is CASTRLAGGPGTGELFF. The DNA for the CDR3 is TGTGCCAGTACCAGACTAGCGGGGGGGCCGGGCACCGGGGAGCTGTTTTTT. The chain combines TRBV19 with TRBJ2-2; 14 bases map to TRBD2. The CDR3 has 17 amino acids. CDR1 is LNHDA, CDR2 SQIVND, per germline (reference sequence). V lost 7 bases and J lost 4; bases outside the gene matches: 8.

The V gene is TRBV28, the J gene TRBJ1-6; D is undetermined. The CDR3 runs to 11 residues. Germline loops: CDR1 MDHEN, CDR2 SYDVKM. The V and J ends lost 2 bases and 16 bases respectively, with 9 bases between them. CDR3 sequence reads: CASSLVSRLHF. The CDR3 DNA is TGTGCCAGCAGTTTAGTGAGCAGGCTCCACTTT.

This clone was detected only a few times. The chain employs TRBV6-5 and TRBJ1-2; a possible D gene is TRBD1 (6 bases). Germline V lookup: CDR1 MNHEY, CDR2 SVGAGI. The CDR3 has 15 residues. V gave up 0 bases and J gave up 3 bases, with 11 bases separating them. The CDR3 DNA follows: TGTGCCAGCAGTTACTCGATACAGGGTGACTATGGCTACACCTTC. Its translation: CASSYSIQGDYGYTF.

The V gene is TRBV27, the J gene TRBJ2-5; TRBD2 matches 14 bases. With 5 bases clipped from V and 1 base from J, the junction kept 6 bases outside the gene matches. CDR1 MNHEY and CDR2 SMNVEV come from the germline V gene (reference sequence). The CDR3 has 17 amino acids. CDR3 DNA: TGTGCCAGCAGTGCCCGACTAGCGGGGGGGCCCCAAGAGACCCAGTACTTC. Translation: CASSARLAGGPQETQYF.

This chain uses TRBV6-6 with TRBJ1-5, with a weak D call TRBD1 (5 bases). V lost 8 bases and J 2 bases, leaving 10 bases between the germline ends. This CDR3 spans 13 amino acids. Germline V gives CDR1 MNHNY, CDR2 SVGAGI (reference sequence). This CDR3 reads CASHRGGNQPQHF. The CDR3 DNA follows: TGTGCCAGCCATCGGGGGGGCAATCAGCCCCAGCATTTT.

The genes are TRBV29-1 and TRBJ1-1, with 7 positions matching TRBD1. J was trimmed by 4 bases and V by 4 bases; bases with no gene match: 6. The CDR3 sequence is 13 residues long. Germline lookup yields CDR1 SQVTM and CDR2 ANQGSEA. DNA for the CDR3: TGCAGCGTTGGCCTACAGGGGATCACTGAAGCTTTCTTT. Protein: CSVGLQGITEAFF.

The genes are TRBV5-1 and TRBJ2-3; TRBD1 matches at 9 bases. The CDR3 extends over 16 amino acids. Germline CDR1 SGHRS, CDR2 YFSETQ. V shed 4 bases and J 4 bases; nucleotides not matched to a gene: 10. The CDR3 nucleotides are TGCGCCAGCAGCGATAGACAGGGGGGAAAGTCAGATACGCAGTATTTT. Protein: CASSDRQGGKSDTQYF.

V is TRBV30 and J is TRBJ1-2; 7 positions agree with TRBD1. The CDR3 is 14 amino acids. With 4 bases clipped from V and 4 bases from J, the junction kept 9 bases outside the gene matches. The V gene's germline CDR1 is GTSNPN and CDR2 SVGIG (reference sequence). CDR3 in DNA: TGTGCCTGGAACGAGGGGGCGGGTGGCTATGGCTACACCTTC. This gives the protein CAWNEGAGGYGYTF.

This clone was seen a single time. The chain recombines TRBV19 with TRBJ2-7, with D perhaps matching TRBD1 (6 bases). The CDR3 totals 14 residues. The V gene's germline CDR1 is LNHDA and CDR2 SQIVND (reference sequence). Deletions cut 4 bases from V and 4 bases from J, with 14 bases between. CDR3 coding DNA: TGTGCCAGTAGTAGTACAGGGCTGCAATACGAGCAGTACTTC. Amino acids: CASSSTGLQYEQYF.

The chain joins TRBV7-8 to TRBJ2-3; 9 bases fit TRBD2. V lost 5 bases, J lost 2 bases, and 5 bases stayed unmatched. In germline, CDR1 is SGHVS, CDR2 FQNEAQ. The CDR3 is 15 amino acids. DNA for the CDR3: TGTGCCAGCAGCCTGACTAGCGGTCACACAGATACGCAGTATTTT. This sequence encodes CASSLTSGHTDTQYF. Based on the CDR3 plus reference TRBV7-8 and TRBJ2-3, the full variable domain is GAGVSQSPRYKVAKRGQDVALRCDPISGHVSLFWYQQALGQGPEFLTYFQNEAQLDKSGLPSDRFFAERPEGSVSTLKIQRTQQEDSAVYLCASSLTSGHTDTQYFGPGTRLTVL.

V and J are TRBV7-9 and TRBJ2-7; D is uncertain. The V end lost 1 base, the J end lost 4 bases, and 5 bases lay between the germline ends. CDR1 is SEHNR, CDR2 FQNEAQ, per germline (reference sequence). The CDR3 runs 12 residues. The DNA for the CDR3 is TGTGCCAGCAGCTTAGGGGTATACGAGCAGTACGTC. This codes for CASSLGVYEQYV.

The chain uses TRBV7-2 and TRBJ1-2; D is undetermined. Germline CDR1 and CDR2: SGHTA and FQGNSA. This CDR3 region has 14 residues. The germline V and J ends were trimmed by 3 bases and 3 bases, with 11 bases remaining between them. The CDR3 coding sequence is TGTGCCAGCAGCTTTGGGGAGGTTGACTATGGCTACACCTTC. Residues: CASSFGEVDYGYTF.

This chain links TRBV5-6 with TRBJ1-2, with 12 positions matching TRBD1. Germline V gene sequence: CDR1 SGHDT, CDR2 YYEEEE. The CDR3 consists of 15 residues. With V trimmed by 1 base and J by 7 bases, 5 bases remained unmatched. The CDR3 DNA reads TGTGCCAGCAGCTTGCCGGGACAGGGGGCATTTGGCTACACCTTC. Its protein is CASSLPGQGAFGYTF.